The rows below give T cell receptor beta chains drawn from one sample of a study of T-cell memory formation after mild COVID-19. TCRdb reanalysed the 5' RACE reads using MiXCR and keeps one entry per CDR3 protein. The sample contains approximately 500,000 distinct CDR3 sequences, 25% of which appear only once. The sequencing sample was made of PBMCs or a T cell subset sorted from them (not recorded which). The origin of the receptors is an adult woman who had mild COVID-19 (a few samples of this study predate the infection). Cell type and time point are not known. Both conserved end residues are part of each CDR3. The order of the fields is V gene, D gene, clone size, J gene, CDR3 DNA, CDR3 protein. A D gene is named only where the DNA matches it firmly. Size values are once, few and many counts, or a class for expanded clones, and some rows have none.

TRBV20-1,TRBD1,few,TRBJ1-5,TGCAGTGCTAGAGTAGTGGGCAGGGGGCGTTTAAGCAATCAGCCCCAGCATTTT,CSARVVGRGRLSNQPQHF
TRBV27,.,.,TRBJ2-7,TGTGCCAGCAGTTTATTATCCGAAGCAGGCGAGCAGTACTTC,CASSLLSEAGEQYF
TRBV20-1,TRBD2,.,TRBJ2-1,TGCAGTGCTTTAGCGGGAAGAACCTACAATGAGCAGTTCTTC,CSALAGRTYNEQFF
TRBV4-3,.,.,TRBJ1-2,TGCGCCAGCAGCCAACCCGACATCGCTAACTATGGCTACACCTTC,CASSQPDIANYGYTF
TRBV20-1,.,.,TRBJ1-6,TGCAGTGCTATGTTTCGGGGTGTGGTGCTCGGTCCACCCCTCCACTTT,CSAMFRGVVLGPPLHF
TRBV20-1,TRBD1,.,TRBJ2-3,TGCAGTGCTAGAGAAGGGGGCTTGACAGATACGCAGTATTTT,CSAREGGLTDTQYF
TRBV12-3/TRBV12-4,.,few,TRBJ2-2,TGTGCCAGCAGGACCACTACCAACACCGGGGAGCTGTTTTTT,CASRTTTNTGELFF
TRBV5-5,.,.,TRBJ2-7,TGTGCCAGCAGCTTGGCAGGGAAACGCTACGAGCAGTACTTC,CASSLAGKRYEQYF
TRBV7-3,.,few,TRBJ2-4,TGTGCCAGCAGCTTACGTCGGGAGATAGCCAAAAACATTCAGTACTTC,CASSLRREIAKNIQYF
TRBV5-4,.,few,TRBJ2-1,TGTGCCAGCAGCTTGGCCGGGGACCTATCCTACAATGAGCAGTTCTTC,CASSLAGDLSYNEQFF
TRBV12-3/TRBV12-4,TRBD1,.,TRBJ1-1,TGTGCCAGCAGTTTTGGGACAGGGGGCACGGACACTGAAGCTTTCTTT,CASSFGTGGTDTEAFF
TRBV24-1,TRBD1,.,TRBJ1-5,TGTGCCACCAGTGATGACAGGGAGGGCAATCAGCCCCAGCATTTT,CATSDDREGNQPQHF
TRBV29-1,TRBD1,few,TRBJ2-7,TGCAGCGTTGAAAGATCGGGGACAGCCTCCTACGAGCAGTACTTC,CSVERSGTASYEQYF
TRBV7-2,TRBD2,.,TRBJ2-3,TGTGCCAGCAGGGAGTATGGGGGGGACCCCTCCACAGATACGCAGTATTTT,CASREYGGDPSTDTQYF
TRBV24-1,.,.,TRBJ2-5,TGTGCCACCAGTGGTTCGTCCGCAGGGACCCAGTACTTC,CATSGSSAGTQYF
TRBV7-2,.,.,TRBJ2-2,TGTGCCAGCAGCCTGGCGTGGGGGAACACCGGGGAGCTGTTTTTT,CASSLAWGNTGELFF
TRBV12-3/TRBV12-4,TRBD2,.,TRBJ2-1,TGTGCCAGCAGCCGGTATGGGACTAGCGGATCATACAATGAGCAGTTCTTC,CASSRYGTSGSYNEQFF
TRBV6-2/TRBV6-3,TRBD1,.,TRBJ2-5,TGTGCCAGCAGTTCCGGGACAGGGGTCTTGGGGACCCAGTACTTC,CASSSGTGVLGTQYF
TRBV12-3/TRBV12-4,.,.,TRBJ2-3,TGTGCCAGCAGCCGTAACAGGGTCCCAGATACGCAGTATTTT,CASSRNRVPDTQYF
TRBV15,.,.,TRBJ1-6,TGTGCCACCAGCAGAGAGGGACCCGGACGTTCACCCCTCCACTTT,CATSREGPGRSPLHF
TRBV9,.,few,TRBJ2-2,TGTGCCAGCAGCAGAGATGGGTACACCGGGGAGCTGTTTTTT,CASSRDGYTGELFF
TRBV7-8,.,.,TRBJ1-4,TGTGCCAGCAGCTTATCCCGACGGACGGGAAAACTGTTTTTT,CASSLSRRTGKLFF
TRBV18,.,.,TRBJ2-7,TGTGCCAGCTCACATGACAGAACCTACGAGCAGTACTTC,CASSHDRTYEQYF
TRBV4-2,TRBD2,.,TRBJ2-7,TGTGCCAGCAGCCCCCGCGGAGCGGGAGGGACGGACGAGCAGTACTTC,CASSPRGAGGTDEQYF
TRBV24-1,.,few,TRBJ2-1,TGTGCCACCAGTGATTGGGATGAGCAGTTCTTC,CATSDWDEQFF
TRBV19,.,.,TRBJ2-3,TGTGCCAGTAGTATTCTCTTGGGTGGGGGCGCAGATACGCAGTATTTT,CASSILLGGGADTQYF
TRBV24-1,TRBD2,many,TRBJ2-3,TGTGCCACCAGTGTGTCGGGAGGGATTAGTGCAGATACGCAGTATTTT,CATSVSGGISADTQYF
TRBV10-3,TRBD1,.,TRBJ1-5,TGTGCCATCAAAGGGACAGGGGATCAGCCCCAGCATTTT,CAIKGTGDQPQHF
TRBV6-2/TRBV6-3,.,.,TRBJ2-1,TGTGCCAGCAGTTACCCCAATGAGCAGTTCTTC,CASSYPNEQFF
TRBV7-9,.,.,TRBJ2-7,TGTGCCAGCAGCTTAATATTTAATCGGAACGAGGAGCAGTACTTC,CASSLIFNRNEEQYF
TRBV4-3,.,few,TRBJ2-7,TGCGCCAGCAGCCAAGTGAACGGCCCCTACGAGCAGTACTTC,CASSQVNGPYEQYF
TRBV4-1,TRBD1,.,TRBJ2-1,TGCGCCAGCAGCCAAGGGACAGGGATCAATGAGCAGTTCTTC,CASSQGTGINEQFF
TRBV6-2/TRBV6-3,.,.,TRBJ2-3,TGTGCCAGTACGACAAGGGCGACAGATACGCAGTATTTT,CASTTRATDTQYF
TRBV12-3/TRBV12-4,TRBD2,.,TRBJ2-1,TGTGCCAGCCGGACTAGCGGGGGGCACAATGAGCAGTTCTTC,CASRTSGGHNEQFF
TRBV4-1,.,.,TRBJ1-1,TGCGCCAGCAGCCAATTGACAGGACTCACTGAAGCTTTCTTT,CASSQLTGLTEAFF
TRBV28,.,few,TRBJ2-1,TGTGCCAGCAGTTTACTTAGGAATGAGCAGTTCTTC,CASSLLRNEQFF
TRBV7-2,.,.,TRBJ2-5,TGTGCCAGCAGCTTAGTTGCCAGGGGGGGAGGAGAGACCCAGTACTTC,CASSLVARGGGETQYF